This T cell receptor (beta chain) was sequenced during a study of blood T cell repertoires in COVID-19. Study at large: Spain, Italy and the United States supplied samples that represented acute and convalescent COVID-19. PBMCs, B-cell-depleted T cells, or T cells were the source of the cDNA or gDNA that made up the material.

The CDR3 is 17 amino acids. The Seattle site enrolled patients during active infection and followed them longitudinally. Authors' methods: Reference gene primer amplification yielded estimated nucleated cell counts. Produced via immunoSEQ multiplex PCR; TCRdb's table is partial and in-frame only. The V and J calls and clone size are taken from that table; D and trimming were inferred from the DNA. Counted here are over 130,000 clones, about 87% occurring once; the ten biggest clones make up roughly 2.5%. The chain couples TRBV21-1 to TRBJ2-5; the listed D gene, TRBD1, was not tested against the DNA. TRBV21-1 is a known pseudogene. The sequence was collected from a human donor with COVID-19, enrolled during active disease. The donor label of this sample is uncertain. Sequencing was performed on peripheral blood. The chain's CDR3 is CASSKVRRDRGQETQYF. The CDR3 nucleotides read TGTGCCAGCAGCAAAGTGAGGAGGGACAGGGGACAAGAGACCCAGTACTTC.